This T cell receptor beta chain was identified in a study of T cells in Graves' hyperthyroidism and ophthalmopathy (dated by TCRdb to between 2018 and 2021). Notes on the research overall: Peripheral blood samples were taken at the time of initial diagnosis, prior to any treatment. To identify distinguishing TCR V-J signatures, a discovery cohort of roughly 100 patients was used, comprising 40 to 45 with Graves' ophthalmopathy and some 57 with stable Graves' hyperthyroidism. Whether ophthalmopathy could be predicted prospectively was tested in an independent validation cohort made up of 18 hyperthyroidism patients plus 17 patients who later progressed to ophthalmopathy. The roughly 91 discovery patients were randomly split 7:3 into training and test sets. In addition, the study compared T-cell repertoires in thyroid tissue and in blood from six Graves' hyperthyroidism patients. After blood sampling, hyperthyroidism patients were treated with methimazole at a starting dose of 30 mg daily, and ophthalmopathy patients were treated with high-dose intravenous methylprednisolone. According to the paper, TCR Vbeta CDR3 sequencing was carried out on some 140 peripheral blood samples, which came from over 40 ophthalmopathy, around 74 hyperthyroidism and 17 progressor patients. What the work shows at the level of the full study, not this receptor alone: A model built on a 13 V-J signature distinguished ophthalmopathy from stable hyperthyroidism, reaching roughly 88% sensitivity and 81.08% specificity in cross-validation and 80%/75% in testing. Most expanded thyroid clonotypes (frequency above 0.001) were also detected in blood, a finding suggesting that blood repertoires may reflect thyroid immune responses. In validation, the model predicted progression to ophthalmopathy a median of approximately 6.6 months before onset, with roughly 70% sensitivity and about 72% specificity. Sample size was not statistically predetermined, and investigators were not blinded to group allocation.

The germline V gene supplies CDR1 MDHEN and CDR2 SYDVKM. From the cysteine through the phenylalanine, the CDR3 covers 17 amino acids. Here the CDR3 DNA is all that survives: 51 bases in frame from base 1. Germline trimming amounts to 5 bases on V and 3 bases on J, with 13 as the count of junction bases outside the gene matches. Ophthalmopathy patients had moderately to severely active disease, with a Clinical Activity Score of 3 or more, a NOSPECS grade of 4 or more, and a disease duration of less than 3 months. Patients with uncontrolled infections, other autoimmune diseases, pregnancy or lactation were excluded. Diagnoses were established on the basis of clinical symptoms, serum thyroxine and TRAb, thyroid ultrasound, and orbital computed tomography. Ficoll-Paque density gradient centrifugation was used to isolate PBMCs from about 9.4 ml of fresh peripheral blood. Total RNA was extracted using Trizol reagent, and RNA quality was assessed on an Agilent 2100 Bioanalyzer.

This clonotype appeared many times. The antigen this receptor binds is unknown. No quality values exist for individual bases; no much larger clone is one base distant. Amplification of TCR beta CDR3 regions was carried out from RNA transcripts. For the first round of RT-PCR on the TCR CDR3, the HTBI primer set was used together with the Qiagen OneStep RT-PCR kit. The libraries were constructed in a second round of multiplex PCR and then size-selected and purified. Libraries were sequenced paired-end with 100 bp reads on an Illumina HiSeq2000. As for how the authors treated the data: SOAPnuke was used to process the raw data, throwing out any read that contained adapters or uncalled bases, had a mean Phred below 15, or lacked an exact constant-primer or identifier match. COPE v1.2.5 was used to merge high-quality paired reads, and clonotypes were defined as unique nucleotide sequences. MiTCR v1.1 was used to align clonotypes to the IMGT TRBV, TRBD and TRBJ reference segments. Analysis was restricted to V-J combinations with a frequency above 0.0001, which covered roughly 99% of repertoires. The TCS score was defined as F50 (clonal expansion) divided by E x V (chaos), with BLOSUM62-based TCRdist calculated between CDR3 peptides within each V-J. Welch's t-statistics and random forest reduced approximately 520 V-J features to 13, which were used in a naive Bayes classifier (R e1071). TCRdb ran its own pipeline on the public reads, namely fastp trimming at Q25 and MiXCR clone calling, and kept in-frame beta chains. For every CDR3 protein sequence, its rows merge into one entry that carries the most common genes and DNA. The V and J calls reflect TCRdb's pipeline rather than the authors' work. This sample gives around 600,000 distinct CDR3 sequences in total; about 14% of them show up just once. The ten largest account for approximately 12% of the sample.

This chain joins TRBV28 to TRBJ1-5; a stretch of 7 junction bases matches TRBD1. The clonotype comes from a woman between 50 and 59 years old with Graves' ophthalmopathy. Specimen: blood. The CDR3 region: CASSAETGFGYNQPQHF. Read as DNA, the sequence is TGTGCCAGCAGTGCAGAGACAGGGTTCGGTTACAATCAGCCCCAGCATTTT.